This TCR beta chain was recovered during a study of cytomegalovirus exposure and HLA in healthy donors. Germline CDR1 is SQVTM and CDR2 is ANQGSEA. This CDR3 has 16 amino acids. V was pared by 4 bases and J by 0 bases, with 18 bases between. Profiling relied on immunoSEQ multiplex PCR, and the TCRdb table lists in-frame clones only, not all of them. The sample lists 150,000 to 200,000 clones, approximately 88% occurring once. This chain uses TRBV29-1 with TRBJ1-1; the D gene is possibly TRBD1 (5 bases). Source material: PBMCs. This receptor was identified in a man aged 30 to 45 in good health and CMV-seropositive. CDR3 sequence reads: CSVARTRGDLNTEAFF. CDR3 sequence (DNA): TGCAGCGTTGCACGCACCCGGGGGGATCTGAACACTGAAGCTTTCTTT.